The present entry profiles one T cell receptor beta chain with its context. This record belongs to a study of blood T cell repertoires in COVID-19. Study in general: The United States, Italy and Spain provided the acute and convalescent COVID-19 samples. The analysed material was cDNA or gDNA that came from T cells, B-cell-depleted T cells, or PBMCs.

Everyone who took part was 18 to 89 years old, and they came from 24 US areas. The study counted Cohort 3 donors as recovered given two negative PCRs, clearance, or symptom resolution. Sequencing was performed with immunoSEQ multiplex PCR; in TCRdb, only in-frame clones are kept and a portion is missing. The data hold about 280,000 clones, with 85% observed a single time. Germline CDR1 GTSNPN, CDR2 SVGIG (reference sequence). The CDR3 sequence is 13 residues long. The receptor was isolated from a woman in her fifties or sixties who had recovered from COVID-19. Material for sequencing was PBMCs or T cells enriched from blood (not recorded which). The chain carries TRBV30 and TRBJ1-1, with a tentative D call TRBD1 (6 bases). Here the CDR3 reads CGSGGLVNTEAFF. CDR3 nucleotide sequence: TGTGGTTCGGGGGGCTTGGTGAACACTGAAGCTTTCTTT.